Listed below are T cell receptor beta chains from one sample, sequenced in a study of blood T cell repertoires in COVID-19. Profiled with immunoSEQ multiplex PCR; TCRdb holds only in-frame clones, not every one. The sample consists of roughly 280,000 clones, about 85% of them appearing once. Input material: peripheral blood. These receptors originate from a woman between 45 and 65 years old who had recovered from COVID-19. The CDR3 runs from the conserved cysteine through the conserved F or W. D genes are given only for firm matches. Not every row has a clone size; where given, it reads once, few, many or a size class.

d_call j_call clone_size v_call cdr3_aa cdr3_nt
NA TRBJ1-2 NA TRBV6-6 CASSSREAYGYTF TGTGCCAGCAGTTCTCGAGAGGCCTATGGCTACACCTTC
NA TRBJ2-1 NA TRBV27 CASSTHNEQFF TGTGCCAGCAGTACACACAATGAGCAGTTCTTC
NA TRBJ2-4 once TRBV6-5 CASSYRDIKNIQYF TGTGCCAGCAGTTACAGAGATATCAAAAACATTCAGTACTTC
NA TRBJ1-2 once TRBV9 CASSVGPGTPGGYTF TGTGCCAGCAGCGTAGGGCCGGGGACTCCAGGCGGCTACACCTTC
NA TRBJ1-1 few TRBV12-3/TRBV12-4 CASSYTASPEAFF TGTGCCAGCAGTTATACAGCCTCTCCTGAAGCTTTCTTT
TRBD2 TRBJ2-5 NA TRBV5-1 CASGLAGEETQYF TGCGCCAGTGGACTAGCGGGAGAAGAGACCCAGTACTTC
TRBD2 TRBJ2-5 NA TRBV5-1 CASSLGSSGSQGTQYF TGCGCCAGCAGCTTGGGATCTAGCGGGAGTCAGGGGACCCAGTACTTC
NA TRBJ2-7 NA TRBV6-5 CASSIWSGEQYF TGTGCCAGCAGTATCTGGTCGGGCGAGCAGTACTTC
NA TRBJ1-1 NA TRBV19 CASSLRLDSGKAEAFF TGTGCCAGTAGTCTCAGATTGGATTCCGGGAAGGCTGAAGCTTTCTTT
TRBD2 TRBJ2-5 NA TRBV7-9 CASSLRGGASSETQYF TGTGCCAGCAGCTTACGGGGGGGCGCGTCGTCCGAGACCCAGTACTTC
NA TRBJ1-5 NA TRBV6-2/TRBV6-3 CASSYVRFSNQPQHF TGTGCCAGCAGTTACGTCCGTTTTAGCAATCAGCCCCAGCATTTT
TRBD2 TRBJ2-1 NA TRBV27 CASSLMGTSGTSYNEQFF TGTGCCAGCAGTTTGATGGGAACTAGCGGGACTTCCTACAATGAGCAGTTCTTC
NA TRBJ2-3 NA TRBV3-1/TRBV3-2 CASSSRLTSTDTQYF TGTGCCAGCAGCAGCCGACTGACTAGCACAGATACGCAGTATTTT
NA TRBJ2-4 NA TRBV19 CASSVRLGSGAKNIQYF TGTGCCAGTAGTGTTAGGCTGGGTAGCGGTGCCAAAAACATTCAGTACTTC